This T cell receptor beta chain was profiled in a study of T-cell memory formation after mild COVID-19. Study information: TCR clusters mostly belonged to single donors.

Overall study findings and caveats: The study found balanced CD4/CD8 in clones contracting day 15 to 85 and a CD4+ lean in later expanders. Some clones that responded were present in memory (sampled pre-infection), which suggests cross-reactive memory joined.

Germline values: CDR1 SNHLY, CDR2 FYNNEI. J gave up 1 base and V 6 bases, and 5 bases lay outside the gene matches. This CDR3 is built from 15 residues. Amplification by 5'RACE using constant-segment primers produced TCR alpha and TCR beta cDNA libraries that carried sample barcodes and UMIs. TCRdb itself ran the 5' RACE reads through MiXCR, one entry per CDR3 protein. The repertoire holds about 55,000 distinct CDR3 sequences, more than 8% seen once, with 1.2% in the top ten. Points on this clonotype: Its specificity is not known.

The sequence came from a man between 18 and 29 years old who had mild COVID-19 (a few samples of this study predate the infection). Cell type and time point are not known. This chain joins TRBV2 and TRBJ2-2; the match to TRBD2 covers 7 bases. Sequencing input: PBMCs or a T cell subset sorted from them (not recorded which). The CDR3 nucleotides are TGTGCCAGCAGGGACTCTAGCGGGAACACCGGGGAGCTGTTTTTT. Its translation is CASRDSSGNTGELFF.